This section outlines one T cell receptor (beta chain) sequence together with its context. The length of the CDR3 is 19 residues. Germline-derived CDR1 and CDR2 are SGDLS and YYNGEE. The V and J ends lost 2 bases and 1 base, in that order; junction bases with no gene match: 8. Per the study methods: By means of reference gene primer amplification, nucleated cell counts were estimated. Only in-frame clones appear in the TCRdb table, and some are missing; sequencing was by immunoSEQ multiplex PCR. Clone size and the V and J calls come from that table; the DNA yielded D and trimming. The sample includes 200,000 to 250,000 clones, about four fifths seen only once; the top ten take 3.4%. The data were obtained in a study of blood T cell repertoires in COVID-19.

The chain employs TRBV9 and TRBJ2-6; 11 bases map to TRBD1. This TCR was sampled from a woman aged 18-29 years with acute or convalescent COVID-19. Sample: peripheral blood. The CDR3 loop reads CASSVKGTGGQSGANVLTF. The DNA for the CDR3 is TGTGCCAGCAGCGTTAAAGGGACAGGGGGGCAATCTGGGGCCAACGTCCTGACTTTC. The full variable domain, completed using reference TRBV9 and TRBJ2-6, is DSGVTQTPKHLITATGQRVTLRCSPRSGDLSVYWYQQSLDQGLQFLIQYYNGEERAKGNILERFSAQQFPDLHSELNLSSLELGDSALYFCASSVKGTGGQSGANVLTFGAGSRLTVL.